This entry features one TCR beta chain sequence. Participants' reported clinical history set cohort assignment. This CDR3 comprises 14 residues. Trimming removed 0 bases at V and 8 bases at J, with 13 bases between. Germline V gene lookup returns CDR1 GTSNPN and CDR2 SVGIG (reference sequence). These data belong to a study of blood T cell repertoires in COVID-19. Turning to the study itself: PBMCs, B-cell-depleted T cells, or T cells were the source of the cDNA or gDNA that made up the material.

Only in-frame clones appear in the TCRdb table, and some are missing; sequencing was by immunoSEQ multiplex PCR. The sample lists roughly 400,000 clones, 80% to 90% occurring once. This chain links TRBV30 with TRBJ1-4; unclear D gene. The receptor comes from a man aged 30 to 45 who had recovered from COVID-19. The source material was PBMCs or T cells enriched from blood (not recorded which). The CDR3 region is CAWSVWPRREKLFF. The CDR3 DNA reads as TGTGCCTGGAGTGTTTGGCCACGGCGGGAAAAACTGTTTTTT.